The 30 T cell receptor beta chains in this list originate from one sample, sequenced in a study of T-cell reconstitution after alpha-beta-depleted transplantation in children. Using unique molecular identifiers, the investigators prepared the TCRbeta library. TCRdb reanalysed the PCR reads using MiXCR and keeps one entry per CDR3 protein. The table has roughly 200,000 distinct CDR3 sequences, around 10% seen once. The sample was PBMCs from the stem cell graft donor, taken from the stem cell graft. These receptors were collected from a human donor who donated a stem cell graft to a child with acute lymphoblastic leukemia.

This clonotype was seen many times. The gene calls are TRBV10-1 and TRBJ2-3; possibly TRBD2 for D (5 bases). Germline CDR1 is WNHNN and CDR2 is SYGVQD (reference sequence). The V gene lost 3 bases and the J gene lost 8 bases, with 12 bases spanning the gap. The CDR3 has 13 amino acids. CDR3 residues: CASSELVGVTQYF. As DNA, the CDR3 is TGCGCCAGCAGTGAATTAGTGGGAGTTACGCAGTATTTT.

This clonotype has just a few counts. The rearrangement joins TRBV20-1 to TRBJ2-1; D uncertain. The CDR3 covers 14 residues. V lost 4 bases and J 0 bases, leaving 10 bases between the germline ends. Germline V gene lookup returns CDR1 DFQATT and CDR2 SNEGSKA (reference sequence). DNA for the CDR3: TGCAGTGCTAACCCAATCATCTCCTACAATGAGCAGTTCTTC. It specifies CSANPIISYNEQFF.

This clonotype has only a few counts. This chain's CDR3 is CSAQQGGSEAFF. The CDR3 nucleotides are TGCAGTGCGCAACAGGGTGGCTCTGAAGCTTTCTTT. J is TRBJ1-1 and V is TRBV20-1; weak D call: TRBD1 (6 bases). Trimming stripped 6 bases from V and 6 bases from J, with 14 bases between. CDR1 DFQATT and CDR2 SNEGSKA come from the germline V gene (reference sequence). The CDR3 length is 12 residues.

The DNA of the CDR3 is TGTGCCAGCGGATCGGCGGGTCTAGTTTCGGCCCGCGGGACCCAGTACTTC. Translated: CASGSAGLVSARGTQYF. V usage is TRBV6-1 and J usage is TRBJ2-5; D might be TRBD2 (5 bases). The CDR3 has 17 amino acids. V was clipped by 8 bases and J by 7 bases, with 29 bases between them. In germline, CDR1 is MNHNS, CDR2 SASEGT.

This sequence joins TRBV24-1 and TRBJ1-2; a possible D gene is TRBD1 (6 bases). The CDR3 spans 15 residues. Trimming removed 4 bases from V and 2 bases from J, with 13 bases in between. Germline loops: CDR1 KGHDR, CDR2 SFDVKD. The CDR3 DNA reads TGTGCCACCAGTGACGCGGGGGCCCTAAACTATGGCTACACCTTC. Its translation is CATSDAGALNYGYTF.

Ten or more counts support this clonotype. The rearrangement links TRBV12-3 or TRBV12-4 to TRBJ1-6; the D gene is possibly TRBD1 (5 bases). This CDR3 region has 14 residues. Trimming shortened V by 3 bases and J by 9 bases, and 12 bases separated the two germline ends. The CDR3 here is CASSFAGNGSPLHF. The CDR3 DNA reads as TGTGCCAGCAGTTTTGCAGGGAATGGTTCACCCCTCCACTTT.

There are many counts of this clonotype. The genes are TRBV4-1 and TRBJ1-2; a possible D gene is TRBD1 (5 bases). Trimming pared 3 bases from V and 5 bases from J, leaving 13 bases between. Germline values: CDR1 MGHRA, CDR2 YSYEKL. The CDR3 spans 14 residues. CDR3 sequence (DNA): TGCGCCAGCAGCCAGTACACAGGAGTTTATGGCTACACCTTC. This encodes CASSQYTGVYGYTF.

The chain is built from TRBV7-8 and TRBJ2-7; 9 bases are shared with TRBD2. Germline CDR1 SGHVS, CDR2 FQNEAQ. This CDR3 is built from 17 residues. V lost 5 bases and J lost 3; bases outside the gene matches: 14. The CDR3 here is CASSQGLARLAYYEQYF. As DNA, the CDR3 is TGTGCCAGCAGCCAGGGACTAGCACGACTTGCGTACTACGAGCAGTACTTC.

CDR3 bases: TGCAGCGTTGAGTCCAGGGGGGCTGGGGCCAACGTCCTGACTTTC. Protein: CSVESRGAGANVLTF. J is TRBJ2-6 and V is TRBV29-1; D is possibly TRBD1 (7 bases). CDR3 length: 15 residues. Deletions cut 3 bases from V and 2 bases from J, with 11 bases between. Germline lookup yields CDR1 SQVTM and CDR2 ANQGSEA.

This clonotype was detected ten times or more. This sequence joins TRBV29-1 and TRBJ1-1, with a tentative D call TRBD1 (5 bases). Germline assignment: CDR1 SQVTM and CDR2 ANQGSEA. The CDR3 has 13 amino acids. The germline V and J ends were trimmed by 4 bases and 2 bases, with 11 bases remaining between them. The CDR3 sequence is CSVVRGLNTEAFF. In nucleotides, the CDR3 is TGCAGCGTTGTAAGGGGCCTAAACACTGAAGCTTTCTTT.

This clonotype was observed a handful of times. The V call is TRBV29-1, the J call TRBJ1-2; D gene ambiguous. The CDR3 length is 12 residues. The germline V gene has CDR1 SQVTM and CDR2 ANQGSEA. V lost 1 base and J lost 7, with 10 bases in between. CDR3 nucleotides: TGCAGCGTTGAAGCCCGGGGAAGTGGCTACACCTTC. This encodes CSVEARGSGYTF.

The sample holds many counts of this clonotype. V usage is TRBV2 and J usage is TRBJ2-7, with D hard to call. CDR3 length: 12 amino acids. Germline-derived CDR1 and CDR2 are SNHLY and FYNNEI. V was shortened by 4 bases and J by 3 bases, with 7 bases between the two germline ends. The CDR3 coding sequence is TGTGCCAGCAGTGGGGATGACTACGAGCAGTACTTC. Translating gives CASSGDDYEQYF.

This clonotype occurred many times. The CDR3 loop reads CSVVPENTEAFF. In DNA form, the CDR3 reads TGCAGCGTTGTGCCAGAGAACACTGAAGCTTTCTTT. The chain uses TRBV29-1 and TRBJ1-1; unclear D gene. The CDR3 sequence is 12 residues long. The V gene's germline CDR1 is SQVTM and CDR2 ANQGSEA. V lost 4 bases and J 1 base, leaving 7 bases between the germline ends.

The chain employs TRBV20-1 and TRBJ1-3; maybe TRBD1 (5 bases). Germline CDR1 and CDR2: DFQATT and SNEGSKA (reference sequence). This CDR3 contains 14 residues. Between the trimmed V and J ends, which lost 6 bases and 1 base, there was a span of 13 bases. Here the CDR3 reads CSASSWGSGNTIYF. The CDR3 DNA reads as TGCAGTGCCAGCTCCTGGGGGTCTGGAAACACCATATATTTT.

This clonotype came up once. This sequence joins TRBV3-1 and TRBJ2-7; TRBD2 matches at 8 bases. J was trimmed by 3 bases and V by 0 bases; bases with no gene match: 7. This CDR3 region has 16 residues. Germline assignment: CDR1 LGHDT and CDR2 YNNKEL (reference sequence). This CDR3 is CASSQDKRGPVYEQYF. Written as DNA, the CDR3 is TGTGCCAGCAGCCAAGATAAGCGGGGGCCCGTCTACGAGCAGTACTTC.

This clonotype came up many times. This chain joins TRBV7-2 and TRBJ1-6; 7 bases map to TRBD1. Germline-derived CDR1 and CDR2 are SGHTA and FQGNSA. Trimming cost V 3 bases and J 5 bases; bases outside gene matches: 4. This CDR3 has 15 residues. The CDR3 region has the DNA TGTGCCAGCAGCTTCTGGGACAGAGATAATTCACCCCTCCACTTT. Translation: CASSFWDRDNSPLHF. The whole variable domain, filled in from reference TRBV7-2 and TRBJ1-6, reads GAGVSQSPSNKVTEKGKDVELRCDPISGHTALYWYRQSLGQGLEFLIYFQGNSAPDKSGLPSDRFSAERTGGSVSTLTIQRTQQEDSAVYLCASSFWDRDNSPLHFGNGTRLTVT.

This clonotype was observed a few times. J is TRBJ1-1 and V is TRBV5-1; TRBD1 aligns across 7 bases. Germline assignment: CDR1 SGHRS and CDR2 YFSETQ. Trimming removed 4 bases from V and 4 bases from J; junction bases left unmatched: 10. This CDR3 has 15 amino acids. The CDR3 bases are TGCGCCAGCAGCGGACAGGAACCGGGGGGCACTGAAGCTTTCTTT. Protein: CASSGQEPGGTEAFF.

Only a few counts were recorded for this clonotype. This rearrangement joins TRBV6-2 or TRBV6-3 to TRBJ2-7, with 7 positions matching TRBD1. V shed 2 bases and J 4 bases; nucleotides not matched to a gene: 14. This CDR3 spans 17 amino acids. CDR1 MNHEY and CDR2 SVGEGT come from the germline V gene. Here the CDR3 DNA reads TGTGCCAGCAGTTACCTAACCTCGCAGAGGGGGCTATACGAGCAGTACTTC. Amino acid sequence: CASSYLTSQRGLYEQYF.

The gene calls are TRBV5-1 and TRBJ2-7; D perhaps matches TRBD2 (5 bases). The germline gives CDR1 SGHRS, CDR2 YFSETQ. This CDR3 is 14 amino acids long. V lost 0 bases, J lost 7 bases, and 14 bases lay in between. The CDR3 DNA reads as TGCGCCAGCAGCTTGGGTCGGGCTGGGGAGGAGCAGTACTTC. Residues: CASSLGRAGEEQYF.

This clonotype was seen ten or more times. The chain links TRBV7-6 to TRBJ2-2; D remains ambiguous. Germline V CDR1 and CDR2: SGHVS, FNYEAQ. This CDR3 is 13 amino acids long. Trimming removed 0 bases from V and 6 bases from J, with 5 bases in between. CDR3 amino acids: CASSLAGAGELFF. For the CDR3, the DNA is TGTGCCAGCAGCTTAGCTGGGGCCGGGGAGCTGTTTTTT.

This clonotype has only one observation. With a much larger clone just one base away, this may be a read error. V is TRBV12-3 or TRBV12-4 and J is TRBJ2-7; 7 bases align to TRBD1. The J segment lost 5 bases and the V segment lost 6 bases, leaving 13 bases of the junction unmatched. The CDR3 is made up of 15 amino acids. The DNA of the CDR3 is TGTGCCAGCAGCCTCCCGGGACAGAGTCTACACGAGCAGTACTTC. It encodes CASSLPGQSLHEQYF.

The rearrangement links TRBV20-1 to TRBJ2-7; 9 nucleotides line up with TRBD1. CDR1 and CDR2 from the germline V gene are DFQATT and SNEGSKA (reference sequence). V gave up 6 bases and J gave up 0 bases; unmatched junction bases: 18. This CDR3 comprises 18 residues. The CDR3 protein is CSAQALGQGPESSYEQYF. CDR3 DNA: TGCAGTGCCCAAGCTTTGGGACAGGGTCCTGAAAGCTCCTACGAGCAGTACTTC.

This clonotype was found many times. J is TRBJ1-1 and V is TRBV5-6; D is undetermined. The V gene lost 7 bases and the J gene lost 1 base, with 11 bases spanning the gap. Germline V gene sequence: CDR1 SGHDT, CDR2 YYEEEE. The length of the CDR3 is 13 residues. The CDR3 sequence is CASCLGGNTEAFF. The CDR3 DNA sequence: TGTGCCAGCTGCCTCGGTGGGAACACTGAAGCTTTCTTT.

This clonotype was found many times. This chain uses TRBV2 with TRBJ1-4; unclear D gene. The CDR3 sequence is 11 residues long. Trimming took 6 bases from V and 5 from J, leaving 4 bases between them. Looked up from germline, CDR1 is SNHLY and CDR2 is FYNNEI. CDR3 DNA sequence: TGTGCCAGCAGGGGGAATGAAAAACTGTTTTTT. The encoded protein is CASRGNEKLFF.

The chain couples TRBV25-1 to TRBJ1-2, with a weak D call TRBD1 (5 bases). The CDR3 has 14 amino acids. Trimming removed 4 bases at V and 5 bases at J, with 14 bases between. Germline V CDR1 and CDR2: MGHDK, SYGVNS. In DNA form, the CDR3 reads TGTGCCAGCAGTGGGATGACAGCGGGTTATGGCTACACCTTC. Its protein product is CASSGMTAGYGYTF.

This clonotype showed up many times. The CDR3 sequence: CSVEVGETQYF. CDR3 DNA sequence: TGCAGCGTTGAAGTCGGGGAGACCCAGTACTTC. The chain recombines TRBV29-1 with TRBJ2-5; D unresolved. The length of the CDR3 is 11 residues. Germline V lookup: CDR1 SQVTM, CDR2 ANQGSEA. Trimming removed 1 base at V and 5 bases at J, with 5 bases between.

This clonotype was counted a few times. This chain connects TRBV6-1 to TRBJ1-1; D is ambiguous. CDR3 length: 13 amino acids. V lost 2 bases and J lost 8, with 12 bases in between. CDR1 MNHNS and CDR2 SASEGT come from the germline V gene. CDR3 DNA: TGTGCCAGCAGTGAAATGGGAGGCGACGAAGCTTTCTTT. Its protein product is CASSEMGGDEAFF.

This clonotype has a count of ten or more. The CDR3 reads CASRSLETQYF. CDR3 in DNA: TGCGCCAGCAGAAGTTTAGAGACCCAGTACTTC. This sequence joins TRBV5-1 and TRBJ2-5; D not resolved. This CDR3 comprises 11 residues. Germline-derived CDR1 and CDR2 are SGHRS and YFSETQ. The V end was cut by 5 bases, the J end by 4 bases, with 6 bases between.

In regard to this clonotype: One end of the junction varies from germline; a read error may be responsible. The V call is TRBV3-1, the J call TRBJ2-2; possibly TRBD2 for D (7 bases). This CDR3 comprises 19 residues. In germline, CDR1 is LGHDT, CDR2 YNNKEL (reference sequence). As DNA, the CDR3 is TGTACCAGCAGTATAACTCGCACCCTCCGGGGGGCAAGCACCGGGGAGCTGTTTTTT. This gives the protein CTSSITRTLRGASTGELFF.

DNA for the CDR3: TGTGCCAGCAGTCTAGGCCACAGGGAGGCTGAAGCTTTCTTT. This gives the protein CASSLGHREAEAFF. The genes are TRBV12-3 or TRBV12-4 and TRBJ1-1; tentatively, D is TRBD1 (6 bases). The CDR3 consists of 14 residues. V was trimmed by 5 bases and J by 6 bases, leaving 16 bases between them.